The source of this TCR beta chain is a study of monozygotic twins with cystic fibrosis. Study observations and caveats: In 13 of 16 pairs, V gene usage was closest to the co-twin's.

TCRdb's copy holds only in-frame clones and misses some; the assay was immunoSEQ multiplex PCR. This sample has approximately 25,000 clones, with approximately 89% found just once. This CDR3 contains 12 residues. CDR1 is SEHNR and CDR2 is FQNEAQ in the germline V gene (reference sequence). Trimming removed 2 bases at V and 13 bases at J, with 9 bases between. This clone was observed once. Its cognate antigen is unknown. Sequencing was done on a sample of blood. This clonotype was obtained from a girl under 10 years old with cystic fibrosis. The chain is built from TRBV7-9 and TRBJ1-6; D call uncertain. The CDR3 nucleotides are TGTGCCAGCAGCTTAAACCACCACCCCCTCCACTTT. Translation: CASSLNHHPLHF.